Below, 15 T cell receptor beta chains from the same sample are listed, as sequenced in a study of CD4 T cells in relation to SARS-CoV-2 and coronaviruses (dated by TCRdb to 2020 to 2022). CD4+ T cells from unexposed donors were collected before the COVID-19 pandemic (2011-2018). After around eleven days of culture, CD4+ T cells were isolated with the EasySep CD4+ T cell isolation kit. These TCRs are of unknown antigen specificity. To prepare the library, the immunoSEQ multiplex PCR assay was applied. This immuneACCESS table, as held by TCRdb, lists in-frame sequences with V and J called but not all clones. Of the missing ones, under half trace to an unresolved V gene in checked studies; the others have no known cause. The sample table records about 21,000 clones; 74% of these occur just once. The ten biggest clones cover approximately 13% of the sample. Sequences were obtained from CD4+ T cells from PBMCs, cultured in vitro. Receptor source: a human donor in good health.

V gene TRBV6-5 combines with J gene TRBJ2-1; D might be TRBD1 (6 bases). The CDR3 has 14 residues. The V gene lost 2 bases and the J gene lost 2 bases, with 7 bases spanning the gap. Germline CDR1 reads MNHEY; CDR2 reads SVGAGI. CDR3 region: CASSYGQTYNEQFF. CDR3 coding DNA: TGTGCCAGCAGTTACGGACAGACCTACAATGAGCAGTTCTTC.

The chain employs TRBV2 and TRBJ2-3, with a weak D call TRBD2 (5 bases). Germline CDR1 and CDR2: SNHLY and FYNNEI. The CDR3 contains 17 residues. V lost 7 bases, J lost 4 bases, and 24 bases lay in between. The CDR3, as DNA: TGTGCCAGCACTGGGTGGTCGGTTGAGGGTGTTGCAGATACGCAGTATTTT. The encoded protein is CASTGWSVEGVADTQYF.

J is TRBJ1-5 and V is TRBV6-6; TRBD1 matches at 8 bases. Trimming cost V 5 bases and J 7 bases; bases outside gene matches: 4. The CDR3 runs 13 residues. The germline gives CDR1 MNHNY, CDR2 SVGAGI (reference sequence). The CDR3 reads CASSRQGSQPQHF. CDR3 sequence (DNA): TGTGCCAGCAGTCGACAGGGGTCCCAGCCCCAGCATTTT.

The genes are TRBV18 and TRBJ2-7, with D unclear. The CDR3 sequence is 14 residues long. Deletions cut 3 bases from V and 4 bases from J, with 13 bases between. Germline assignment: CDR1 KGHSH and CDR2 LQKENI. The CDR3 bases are TGTGCCAGCTCACCGGAAAGTCGCCCGTACGAGCAGTACTTC. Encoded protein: CASSPESRPYEQYF.

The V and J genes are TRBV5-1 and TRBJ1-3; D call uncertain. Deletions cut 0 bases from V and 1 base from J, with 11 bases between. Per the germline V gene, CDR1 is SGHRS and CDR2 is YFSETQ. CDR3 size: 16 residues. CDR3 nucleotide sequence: TGCGCCAGCAGCTTGGTTAGCCCGGAGTCTGGAAACACCATATATTTT. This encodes CASSLVSPESGNTIYF.

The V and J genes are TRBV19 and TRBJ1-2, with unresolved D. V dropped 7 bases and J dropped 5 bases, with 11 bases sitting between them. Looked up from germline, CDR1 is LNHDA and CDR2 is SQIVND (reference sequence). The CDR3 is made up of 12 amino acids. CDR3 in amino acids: CASNQDLYGYTF. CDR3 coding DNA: TGTGCCAGTAACCAGGATTTGTATGGCTACACCTTC.

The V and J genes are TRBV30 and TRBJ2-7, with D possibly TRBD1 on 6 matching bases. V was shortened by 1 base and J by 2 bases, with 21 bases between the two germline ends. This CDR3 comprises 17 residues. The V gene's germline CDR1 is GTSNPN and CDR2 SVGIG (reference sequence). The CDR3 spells CAWSGWLNRASTYEQYF. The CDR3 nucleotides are TGTGCCTGGAGTGGTTGGCTCAACAGGGCGTCCACCTACGAGCAGTACTTC.

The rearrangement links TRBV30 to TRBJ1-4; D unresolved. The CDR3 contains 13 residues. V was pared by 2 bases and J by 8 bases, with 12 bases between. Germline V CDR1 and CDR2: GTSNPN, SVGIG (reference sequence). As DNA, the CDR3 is TGTGCCTGGAGTAACGGGGTAGGGGAAAAACTGTTTTTT. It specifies CAWSNGVGEKLFF.

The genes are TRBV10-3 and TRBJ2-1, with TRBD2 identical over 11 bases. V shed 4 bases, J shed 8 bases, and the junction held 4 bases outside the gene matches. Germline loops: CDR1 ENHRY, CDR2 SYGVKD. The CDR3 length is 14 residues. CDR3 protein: CAISGGTSGHEQFF. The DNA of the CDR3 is TGTGCCATCAGTGGCGGGACTAGCGGCCATGAGCAGTTCTTC.

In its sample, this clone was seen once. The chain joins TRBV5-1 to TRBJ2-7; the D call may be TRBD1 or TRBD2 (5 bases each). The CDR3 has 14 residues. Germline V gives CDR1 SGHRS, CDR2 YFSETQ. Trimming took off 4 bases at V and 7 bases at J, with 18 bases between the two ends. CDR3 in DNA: TGCGCCAGCAGCAGGTCCCGGGACGCTGGGGAGCAGTACTTC. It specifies CASSRSRDAGEQYF.

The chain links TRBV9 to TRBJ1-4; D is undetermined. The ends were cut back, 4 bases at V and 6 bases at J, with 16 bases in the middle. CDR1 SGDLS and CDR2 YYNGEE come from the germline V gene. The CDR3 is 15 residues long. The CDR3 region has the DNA TGTGCCAGCAGCCCGACCTTCCGGCGGGATGAAAAACTGTTTTTT. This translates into CASSPTFRRDEKLFF.

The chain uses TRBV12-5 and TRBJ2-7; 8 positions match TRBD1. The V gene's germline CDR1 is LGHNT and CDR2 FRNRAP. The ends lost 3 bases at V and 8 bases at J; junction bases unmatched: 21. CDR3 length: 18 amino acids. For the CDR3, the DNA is TGTGCTAGTGGTTTTTCGGGACAGGCTTTTACTACGGGGGTCCAGCAGTACTTC. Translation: CASGFSGQAFTTGVQQYF.

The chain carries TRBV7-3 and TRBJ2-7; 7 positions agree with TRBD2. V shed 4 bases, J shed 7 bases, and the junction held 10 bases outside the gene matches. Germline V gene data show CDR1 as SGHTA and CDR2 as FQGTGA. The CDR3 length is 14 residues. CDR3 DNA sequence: TGTGCCAGCAGCTCCCAGGTGCGGGGAGGGGAGCAGTACTTC. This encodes CASSSQVRGGEQYF.

The CDR3: CASSEAGTGAYEQYF. As DNA, the CDR3 is TGTGCCAGCAGTGAAGCGGGGACAGGGGCCTACGAGCAGTACTTC. The V and J genes are TRBV6-1 and TRBJ2-7; 10 nucleotides match TRBD1. The V gene's germline CDR1 is MNHNS and CDR2 SASEGT. There are 15 residues in the CDR3. J lost 2 bases, V lost 0 bases, and 1 base had no gene match.

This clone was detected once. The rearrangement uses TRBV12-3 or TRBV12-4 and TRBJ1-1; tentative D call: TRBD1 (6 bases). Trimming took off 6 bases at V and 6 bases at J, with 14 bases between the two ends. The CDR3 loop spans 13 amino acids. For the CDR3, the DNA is TGTGCCAGCAGCGTCCGGGGGCGATCTGAAGCTTTCTTT. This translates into CASSVRGRSEAFF.